This TCR beta chain stems from a study of tumor-infiltrating lymphocytes in oesophageal squamous cell carcinoma. V was pared by 5 bases and J by 1 base, with 3 bases between. In germline, CDR1 is LGHDT, CDR2 YNNKEL (reference sequence). This CDR3 contains 12 residues. This clonotype was seen more than once but under ten times. One entry per CDR3 protein results from TCRdb running MiXCR on the PCR reads. The sample consists of 15,000 to 20,000 distinct CDR3 sequences, 39% of them appearing once. Sequenced input: esophageal tumor tissue. The chain carries TRBV3-1 and TRBJ1-5; no clear D. The receptor comes from a male donor with esophageal squamous cell carcinoma. CDR3 residues: CASSISNQPQHF. Here the CDR3 DNA reads TGTGCCAGCAGCATAAGCAATCAGCCCCAGCATTTT.